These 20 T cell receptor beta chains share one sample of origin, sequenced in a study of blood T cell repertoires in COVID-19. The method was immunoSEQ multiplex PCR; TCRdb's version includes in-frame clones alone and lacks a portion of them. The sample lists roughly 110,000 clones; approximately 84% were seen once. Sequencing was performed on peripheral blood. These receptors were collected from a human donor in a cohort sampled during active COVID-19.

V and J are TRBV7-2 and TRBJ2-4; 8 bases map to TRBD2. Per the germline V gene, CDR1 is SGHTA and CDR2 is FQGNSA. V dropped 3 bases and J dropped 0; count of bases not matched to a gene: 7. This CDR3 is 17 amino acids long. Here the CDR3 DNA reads TGTGCCAGCAGCTTTGCTACGGGAGGGGTAGCCAAAAACATTCAGTACTTC. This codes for CASSFATGGVAKNIQYF.

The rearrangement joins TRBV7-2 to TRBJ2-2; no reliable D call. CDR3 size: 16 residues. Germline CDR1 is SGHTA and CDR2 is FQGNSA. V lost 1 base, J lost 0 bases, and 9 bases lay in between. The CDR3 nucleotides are TGTGCCAGCAGCTTAGACGGCAGCGCGAACACCGGGGAGCTGTTTTTT. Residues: CASSLDGSANTGELFF.

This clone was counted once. CDR3 residues: CASSPPNSQTYNEQFF. CDR3 coding DNA: TGTGCCAGCTCACCACCAAACAGCCAGACCTACAATGAGCAGTTCTTC. This chain connects TRBV18 to TRBJ2-1, with D hard to call. The CDR3 has 16 amino acids. V gave up 0 bases and J gave up 2 bases, with 11 bases separating them. From germline, CDR1 is KGHSH and CDR2 LQKENI. The entire variable domain, with the rest obtained from reference TRBV18 and TRBJ2-1, is as follows: NAGVMQNPRHLVRRRGQEARLRCSPMKGHSHVYWYRQLPEEGLKFMVYLQKENIIDESGMPKERFSAEFPKEGPSILRIQQVVRGDSAAYFCASSPPNSQTYNEQFFGPGTRLTVL.

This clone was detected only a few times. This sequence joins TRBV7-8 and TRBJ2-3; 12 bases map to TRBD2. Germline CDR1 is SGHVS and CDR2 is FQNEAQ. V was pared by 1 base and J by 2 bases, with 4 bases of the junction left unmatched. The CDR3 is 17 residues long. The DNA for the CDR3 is TGTGCCAGCAGCTTAGACACTAGCGGGAGGTTCACAGATACGCAGTATTTT. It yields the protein CASSLDTSGRFTDTQYF.

The DNA for the CDR3 is TGCGCCAGCAGCCAAGATGTAGATAGCGGTAGCTCCTACAATGAGCAGTTCTTC. Its translation is CASSQDVDSGSSYNEQFF. The chain is built from TRBV4-3 and TRBJ2-1, with D perhaps TRBD2 (6 bases). From germline, CDR1 is LGHNA and CDR2 YSLEER. V lost 0 bases, J lost 0 bases, and 15 bases lay in between. The CDR3 length is 18 residues.

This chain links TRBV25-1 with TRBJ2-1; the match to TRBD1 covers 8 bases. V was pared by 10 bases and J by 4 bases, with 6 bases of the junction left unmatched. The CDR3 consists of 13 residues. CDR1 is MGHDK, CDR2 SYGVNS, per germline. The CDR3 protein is CATQGAGYNEQFF. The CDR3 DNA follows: TGTGCCACCCAGGGGGCGGGGTACAATGAGCAGTTCTTC.

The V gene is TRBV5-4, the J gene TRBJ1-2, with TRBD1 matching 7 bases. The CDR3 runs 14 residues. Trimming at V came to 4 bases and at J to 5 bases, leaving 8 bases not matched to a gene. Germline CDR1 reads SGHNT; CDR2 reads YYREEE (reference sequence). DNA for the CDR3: TGTGCCAGCAGCCGCGGAACAGGGGAATATGGCTACACCTTC. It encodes CASSRGTGEYGYTF.

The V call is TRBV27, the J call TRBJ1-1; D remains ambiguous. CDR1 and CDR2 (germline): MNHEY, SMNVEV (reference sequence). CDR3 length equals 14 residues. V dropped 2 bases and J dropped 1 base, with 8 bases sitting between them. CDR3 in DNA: TGTGCCAGCAGTTTAAAACCAGAGAACACTGAAGCTTTCTTT. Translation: CASSLKPENTEAFF.

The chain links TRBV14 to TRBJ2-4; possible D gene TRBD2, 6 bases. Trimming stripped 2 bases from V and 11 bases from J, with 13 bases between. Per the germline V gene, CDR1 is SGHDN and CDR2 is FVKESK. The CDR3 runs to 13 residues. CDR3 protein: CASSQSPGGLQYF. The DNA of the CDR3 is TGTGCCAGCAGCCAAAGCCCCGGAGGGCTTCAGTACTTC.

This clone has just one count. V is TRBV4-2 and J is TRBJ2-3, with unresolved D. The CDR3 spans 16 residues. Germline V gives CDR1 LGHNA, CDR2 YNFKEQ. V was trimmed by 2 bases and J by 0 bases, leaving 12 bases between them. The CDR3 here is CASSQTPHGSTDTQYF. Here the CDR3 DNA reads TGTGCCAGCAGCCAAACGCCACACGGGAGCACAGATACGCAGTATTTT.

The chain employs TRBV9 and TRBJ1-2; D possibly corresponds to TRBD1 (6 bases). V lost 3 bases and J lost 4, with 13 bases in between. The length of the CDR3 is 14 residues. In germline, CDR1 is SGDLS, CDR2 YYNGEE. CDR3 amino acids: CASSETGTSYGYTF. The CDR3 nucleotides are TGTGCCAGCAGCGAAACCGGGACATCCTATGGCTACACCTTC.

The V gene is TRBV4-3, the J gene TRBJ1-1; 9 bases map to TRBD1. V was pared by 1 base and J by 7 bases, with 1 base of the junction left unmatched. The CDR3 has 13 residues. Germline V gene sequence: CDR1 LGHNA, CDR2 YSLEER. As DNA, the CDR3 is TGCGCCAGCAGCCAAGGGGGACAGGGTGAAGCTTTCTTT. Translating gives CASSQGGQGEAFF.

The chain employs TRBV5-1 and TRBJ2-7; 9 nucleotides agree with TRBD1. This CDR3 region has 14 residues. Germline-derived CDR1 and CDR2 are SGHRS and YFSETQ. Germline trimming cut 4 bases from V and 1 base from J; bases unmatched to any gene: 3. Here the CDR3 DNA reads TGCGCCAGCAGCATCGGACAGGGGTCCTACGAGCAGTACGTC. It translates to CASSIGQGSYEQYV.

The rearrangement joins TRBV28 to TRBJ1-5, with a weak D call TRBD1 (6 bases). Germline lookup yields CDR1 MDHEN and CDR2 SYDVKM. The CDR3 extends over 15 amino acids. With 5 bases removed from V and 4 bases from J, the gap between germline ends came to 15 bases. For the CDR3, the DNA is TGTGCCAGCAGTCCCTCGACAGGCCTGAATCAGCCCCAGCATTTT. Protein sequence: CASSPSTGLNQPQHF.

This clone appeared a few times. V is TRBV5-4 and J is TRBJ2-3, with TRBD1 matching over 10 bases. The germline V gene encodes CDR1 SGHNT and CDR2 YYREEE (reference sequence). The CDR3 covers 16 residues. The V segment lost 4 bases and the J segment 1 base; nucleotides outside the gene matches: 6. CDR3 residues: CASSPGQGSGTDTQYF. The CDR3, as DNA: TGTGCCAGCAGCCCGGGACAGGGGTCGGGCACAGATACGCAGTATTTT.

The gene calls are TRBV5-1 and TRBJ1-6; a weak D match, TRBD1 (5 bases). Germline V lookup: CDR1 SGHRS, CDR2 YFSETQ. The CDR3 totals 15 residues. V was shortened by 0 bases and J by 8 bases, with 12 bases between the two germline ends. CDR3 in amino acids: CASSLASGLDSPLHF. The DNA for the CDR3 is TGCGCCAGCAGCTTGGCCTCAGGGTTGGATTCACCCCTCCACTTT.

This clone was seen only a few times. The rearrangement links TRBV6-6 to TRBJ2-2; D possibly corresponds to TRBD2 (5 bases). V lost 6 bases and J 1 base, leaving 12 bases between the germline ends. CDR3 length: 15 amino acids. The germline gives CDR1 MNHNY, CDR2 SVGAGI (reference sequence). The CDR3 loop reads CASRKQRENTGELFF. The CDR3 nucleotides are TGTGCCAGCAGGAAACAGAGGGAGAACACCGGGGAGCTGTTTTTT.

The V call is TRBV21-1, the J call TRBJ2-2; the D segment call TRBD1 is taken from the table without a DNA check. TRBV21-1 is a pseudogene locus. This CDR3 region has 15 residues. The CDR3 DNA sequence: TGTGCCAGCAGTAGCACAGGGGGCCGGACCGGGGAGCTGTTTTTT. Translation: CASSSTGGRTGELFF.

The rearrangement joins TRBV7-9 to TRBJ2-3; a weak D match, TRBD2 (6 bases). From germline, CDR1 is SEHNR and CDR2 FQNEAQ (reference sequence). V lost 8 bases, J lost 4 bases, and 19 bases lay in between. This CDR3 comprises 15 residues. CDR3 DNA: TGTGCCAGCGCTAGGGGTGCGGGAATGGCAGATACGCAGTATTTT. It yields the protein CASARGAGMADTQYF.

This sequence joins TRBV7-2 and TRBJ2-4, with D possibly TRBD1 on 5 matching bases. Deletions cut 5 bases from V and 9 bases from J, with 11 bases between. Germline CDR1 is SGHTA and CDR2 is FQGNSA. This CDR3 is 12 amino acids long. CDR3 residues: CASSPRQPIQYF. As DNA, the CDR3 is TGTGCCAGCAGCCCACGACAGCCCATTCAGTACTTC.